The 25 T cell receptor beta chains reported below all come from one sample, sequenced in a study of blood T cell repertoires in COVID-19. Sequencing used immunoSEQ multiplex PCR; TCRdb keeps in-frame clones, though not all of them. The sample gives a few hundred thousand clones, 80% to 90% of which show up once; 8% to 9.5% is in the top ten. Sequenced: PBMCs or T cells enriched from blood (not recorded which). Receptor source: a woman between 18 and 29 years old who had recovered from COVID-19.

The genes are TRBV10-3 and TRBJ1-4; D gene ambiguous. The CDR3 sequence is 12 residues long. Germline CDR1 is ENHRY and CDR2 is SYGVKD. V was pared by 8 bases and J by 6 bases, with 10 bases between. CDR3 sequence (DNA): TGTGCCATCGGGCAGACCGATGAAAAACTGTTTTTT. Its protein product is CAIGQTDEKLFF.

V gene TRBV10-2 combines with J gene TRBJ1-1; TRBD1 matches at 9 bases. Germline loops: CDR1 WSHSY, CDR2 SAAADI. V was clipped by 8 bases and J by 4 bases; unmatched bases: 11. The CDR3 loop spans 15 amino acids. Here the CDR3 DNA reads TGCGCCAGCGTTGAGGGACAGGGTAGGATCACTGAAGCTTTCTTT. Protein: CASVEGQGRITEAFF.

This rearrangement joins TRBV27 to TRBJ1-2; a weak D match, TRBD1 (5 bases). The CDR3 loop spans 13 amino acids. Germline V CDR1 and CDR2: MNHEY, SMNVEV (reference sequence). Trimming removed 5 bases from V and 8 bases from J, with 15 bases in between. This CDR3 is CASSNIQGKGYTF. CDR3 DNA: TGTGCCAGCAGTAACATTCAGGGTAAAGGCTACACCTTC.

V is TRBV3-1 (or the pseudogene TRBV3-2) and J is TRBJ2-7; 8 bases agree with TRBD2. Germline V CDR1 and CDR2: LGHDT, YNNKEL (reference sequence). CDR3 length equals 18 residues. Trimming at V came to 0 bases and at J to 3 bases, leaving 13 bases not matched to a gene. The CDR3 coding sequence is TGTGCCAGCAGCCAAGAAGTGTTAAGCGGGGGTAAGTTCTACGAGCAGTACTTC. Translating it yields CASSQEVLSGGKFYEQYF.

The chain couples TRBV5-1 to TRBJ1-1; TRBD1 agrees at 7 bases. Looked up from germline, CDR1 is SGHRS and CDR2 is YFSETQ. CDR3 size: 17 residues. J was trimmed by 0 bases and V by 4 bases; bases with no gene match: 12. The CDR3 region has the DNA TGCGCCAGCAGCCCCGGGACAGCAAACTTATTGAACACTGAAGCTTTCTTT. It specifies CASSPGTANLLNTEAFF.

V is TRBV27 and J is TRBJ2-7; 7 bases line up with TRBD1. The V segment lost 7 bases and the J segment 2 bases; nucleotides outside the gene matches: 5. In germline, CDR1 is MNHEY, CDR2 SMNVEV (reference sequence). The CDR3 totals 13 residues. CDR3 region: CASTRQGTYEQYF. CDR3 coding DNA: TGTGCCAGCACCCGACAGGGAACCTACGAGCAGTACTTC.

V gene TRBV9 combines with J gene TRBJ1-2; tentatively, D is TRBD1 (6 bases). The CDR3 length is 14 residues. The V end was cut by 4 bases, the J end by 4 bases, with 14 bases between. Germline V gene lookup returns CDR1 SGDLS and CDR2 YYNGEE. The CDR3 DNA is TGTGCCAGCAGCACAAGTGGGGGCCTCTATGGCTACACCTTC. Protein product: CASSTSGGLYGYTF. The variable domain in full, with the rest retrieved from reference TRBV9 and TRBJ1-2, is DSGVTQTPKHLITATGQRVTLRCSPRSGDLSVYWYQQSLDQGLQFLIQYYNGEERAKGNILERFSAQQFPDLHSELNLSSLELGDSALYFCASSTSGGLYGYTFGSGTRLTVV.

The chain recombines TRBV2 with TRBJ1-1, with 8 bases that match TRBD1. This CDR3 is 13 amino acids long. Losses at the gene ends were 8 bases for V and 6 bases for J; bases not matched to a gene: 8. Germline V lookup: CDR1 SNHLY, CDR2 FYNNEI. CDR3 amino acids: CASVRQGNSEAFF. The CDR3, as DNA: TGTGCCAGCGTCCGACAGGGGAATTCTGAAGCTTTCTTT.

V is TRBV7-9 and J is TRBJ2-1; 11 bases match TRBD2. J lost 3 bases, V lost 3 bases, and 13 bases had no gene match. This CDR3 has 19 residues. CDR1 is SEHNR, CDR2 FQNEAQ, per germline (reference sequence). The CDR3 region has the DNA TGTGCCAGCAGCTTTCAGTCGTTAGCGGGAGGGAATAACTACAATGAGCAGTTCTTC. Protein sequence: CASSFQSLAGGNNYNEQFF.

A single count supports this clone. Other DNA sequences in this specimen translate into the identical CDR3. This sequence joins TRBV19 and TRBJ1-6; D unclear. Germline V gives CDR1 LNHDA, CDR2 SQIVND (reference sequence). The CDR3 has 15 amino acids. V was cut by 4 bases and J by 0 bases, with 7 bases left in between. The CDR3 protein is CASSTVSSYNSPLHF. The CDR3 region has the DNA TGTGCCAGTAGTACTGTGAGCTCCTATAATTCACCCCTCCACTTT.

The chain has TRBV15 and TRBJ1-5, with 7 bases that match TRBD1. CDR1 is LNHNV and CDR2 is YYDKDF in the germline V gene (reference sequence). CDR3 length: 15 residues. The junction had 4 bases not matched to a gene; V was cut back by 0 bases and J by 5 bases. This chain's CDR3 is CATSREGQEDQPQHF. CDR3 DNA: TGTGCCACCAGCAGAGAAGGACAGGAGGATCAGCCCCAGCATTTT.

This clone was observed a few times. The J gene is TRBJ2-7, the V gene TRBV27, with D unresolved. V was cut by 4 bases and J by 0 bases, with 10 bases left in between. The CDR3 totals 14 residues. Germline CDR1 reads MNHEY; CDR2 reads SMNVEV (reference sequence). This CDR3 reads CASSSIPSSYEQYF. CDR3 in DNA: TGTGCCAGCAGTTCCATCCCGAGCTCCTACGAGCAGTACTTC.

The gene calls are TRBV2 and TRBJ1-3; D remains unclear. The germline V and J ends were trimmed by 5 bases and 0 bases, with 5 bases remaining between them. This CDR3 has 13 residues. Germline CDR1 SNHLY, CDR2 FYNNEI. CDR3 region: CASSIYSGNTIYF. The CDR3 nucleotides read TGTGCCAGCAGTATTTACTCTGGAAACACCATATATTTT.

Here the CDR3 DNA reads TGTGCCAGTGAAGGGGGGAGGGCTGAAGCTTTCTTT. This translates into CASEGGRAEAFF. The rearrangement links TRBV10-3 to TRBJ1-1, with D perhaps TRBD1 (6 bases). Germline V gene sequence: CDR1 ENHRY, CDR2 SYGVKD. The CDR3 has 12 amino acids. The V end lost 10 bases, the J end lost 6 bases, and 15 bases lay between the germline ends.

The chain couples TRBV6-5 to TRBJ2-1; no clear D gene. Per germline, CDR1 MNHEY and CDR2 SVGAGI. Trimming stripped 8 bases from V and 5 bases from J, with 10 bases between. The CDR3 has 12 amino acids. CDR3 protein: CASHRSDNEQFF. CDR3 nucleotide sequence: TGTGCCAGCCATCGGTCGGACAATGAGCAGTTCTTC.

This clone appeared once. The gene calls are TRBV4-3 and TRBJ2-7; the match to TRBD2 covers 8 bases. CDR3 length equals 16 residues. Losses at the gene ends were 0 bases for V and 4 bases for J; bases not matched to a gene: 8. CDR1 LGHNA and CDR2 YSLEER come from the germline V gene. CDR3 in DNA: TGCGCCAGCAGCCAAGATAGTACGGGAGGGCTGTACGAGCAGTACTTC. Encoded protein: CASSQDSTGGLYEQYF.

CDR3 DNA: TGTGCCAGCAGCTTAGGGTGGAGCGGGGGAACCTACGAGCAGTACTTC. It is translated as CASSLGWSGGTYEQYF. This chain connects TRBV13 to TRBJ2-7, with 8 bases fitting TRBD2. Germline CDR1 reads PRHDT; CDR2 reads FYEKMQ (reference sequence). This CDR3 contains 16 residues. V lost 0 bases to trimming and J lost 2 bases; unmatched junction nucleotides: 6.

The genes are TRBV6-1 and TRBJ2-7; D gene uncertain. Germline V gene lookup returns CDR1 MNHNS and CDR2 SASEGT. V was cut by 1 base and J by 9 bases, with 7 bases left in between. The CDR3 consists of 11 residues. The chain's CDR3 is CASSEVQVQYF. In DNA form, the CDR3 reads TGTGCCAGCAGTGAAGTTCAGGTGCAGTACTTC.

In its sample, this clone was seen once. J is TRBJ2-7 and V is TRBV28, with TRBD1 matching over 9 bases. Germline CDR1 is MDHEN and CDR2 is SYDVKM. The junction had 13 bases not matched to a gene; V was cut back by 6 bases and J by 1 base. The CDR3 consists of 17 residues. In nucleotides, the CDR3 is TGTGCCAGCAGCCCCTACAGGGACAGGGAGGGATCCTACGAGCAGTACTTC. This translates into CASSPYRDREGSYEQYF. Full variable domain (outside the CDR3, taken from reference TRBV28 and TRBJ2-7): DVKVTQSSRYLVKRTGEKVFLECVQDMDHENMFWYRQDPGLGLRLIYFSYDVKMKEKGDIPEGYSVSREKKERFSLILESASTNQTSMYLCASSPYRDREGSYEQYFGPGTRLTVT.

CDR3 coding DNA: TGTGCCAGCAGCTTATCAGGGGGGTTTCTTAACTATGGCTACACCTTC. This sequence encodes CASSLSGGFLNYGYTF. The rearrangement links TRBV11-2 to TRBJ1-2; 7 positions match TRBD1. Looked up from germline, CDR1 is SGHAT and CDR2 is FQNNGV. The CDR3 has 16 residues. With V trimmed by 2 bases and J by 1 base, 7 bases remained unmatched.

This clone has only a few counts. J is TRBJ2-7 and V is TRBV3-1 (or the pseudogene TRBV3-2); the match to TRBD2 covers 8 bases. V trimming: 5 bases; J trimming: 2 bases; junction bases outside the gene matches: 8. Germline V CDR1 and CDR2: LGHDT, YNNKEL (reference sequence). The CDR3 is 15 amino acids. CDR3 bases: TGTGCCAGCAGCTTTCCCGGGACTAGGACCTACGAGCAGTACTTC. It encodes CASSFPGTRTYEQYF.

This CDR3 is CATSRRQGANSDTQYF. CDR3 bases: TGTGCCACCAGCAGAAGACAGGGGGCGAATAGTGATACGCAGTATTTT. The chain joins TRBV15 to TRBJ2-3, with TRBD1 matching over 10 bases. V dropped 2 bases and J dropped 6; count of bases not matched to a gene: 8. The length of the CDR3 is 16 residues. Germline loops: CDR1 LNHNV, CDR2 YYDKDF (reference sequence).

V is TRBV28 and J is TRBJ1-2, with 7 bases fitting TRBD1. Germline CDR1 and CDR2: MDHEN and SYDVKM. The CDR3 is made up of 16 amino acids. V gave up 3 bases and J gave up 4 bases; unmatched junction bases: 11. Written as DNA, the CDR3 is TGTGCCAGCAGTTTGTCCTCCGGGACAGCGGGCTATGGCTACACCTTC. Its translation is CASSLSSGTAGYGYTF.

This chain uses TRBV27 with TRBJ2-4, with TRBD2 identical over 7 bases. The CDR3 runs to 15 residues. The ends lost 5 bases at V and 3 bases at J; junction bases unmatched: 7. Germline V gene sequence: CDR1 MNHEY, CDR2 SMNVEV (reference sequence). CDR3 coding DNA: TGTGCCAGCAGTCCTCAGCGGGATGTCAAAAACATTCAGTACTTC. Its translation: CASSPQRDVKNIQYF.

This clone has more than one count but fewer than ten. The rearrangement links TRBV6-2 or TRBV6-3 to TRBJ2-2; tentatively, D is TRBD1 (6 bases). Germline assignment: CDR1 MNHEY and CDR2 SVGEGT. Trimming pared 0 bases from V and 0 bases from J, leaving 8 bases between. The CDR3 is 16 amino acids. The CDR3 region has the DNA TGTGCCAGCAGTTACTCGGACAGCGCGAACACCGGGGAGCTGTTTTTT. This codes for CASSYSDSANTGELFF.